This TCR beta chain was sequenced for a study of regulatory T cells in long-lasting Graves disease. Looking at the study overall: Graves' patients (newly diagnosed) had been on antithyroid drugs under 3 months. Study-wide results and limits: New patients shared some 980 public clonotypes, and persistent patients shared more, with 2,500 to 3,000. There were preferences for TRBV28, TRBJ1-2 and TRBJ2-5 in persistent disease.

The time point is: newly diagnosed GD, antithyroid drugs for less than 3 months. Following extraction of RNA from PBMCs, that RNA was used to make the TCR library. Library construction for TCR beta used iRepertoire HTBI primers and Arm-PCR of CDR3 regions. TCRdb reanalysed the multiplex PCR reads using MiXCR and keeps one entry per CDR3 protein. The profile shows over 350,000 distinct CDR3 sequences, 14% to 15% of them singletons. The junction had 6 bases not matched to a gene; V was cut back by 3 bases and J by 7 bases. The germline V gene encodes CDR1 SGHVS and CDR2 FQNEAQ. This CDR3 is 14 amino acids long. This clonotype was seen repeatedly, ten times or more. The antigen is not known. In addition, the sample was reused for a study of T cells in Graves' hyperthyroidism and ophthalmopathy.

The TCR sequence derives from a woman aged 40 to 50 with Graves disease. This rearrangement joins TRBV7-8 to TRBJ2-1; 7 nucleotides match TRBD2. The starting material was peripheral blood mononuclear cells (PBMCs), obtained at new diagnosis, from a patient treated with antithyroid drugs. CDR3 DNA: TGTGCCAGCAGCTTCGTTGCTAGCGGTAATGAGCAGTTCTTC. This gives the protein CASSFVASGNEQFF.